These 7 T cell receptor beta chains came from one sample sequenced in a study of T cells after yellow fever vaccination (dated by TCRdb to between 2018 and 2021). In the paper's terms, the treatment or condition label means: live attenuated yellow fever vaccine strain. The method behind the library was 5' RACE. Sequencer: Illumina NovaSeq 6000. TCRdb reran the public reads through fastp at Q25 and MiXCR, keeping productive beta chains. When rows share a CDR3 protein, they turn into one entry using the most common DNA and genes. The sample table shows around 320,000 distinct CDR3 sequences, and approximately 4% are seen once. Clones ranked in the top ten supply roughly 21% of the sample. The source was PBMCs, collected 15 days after the yellow fever booster vaccination. Receptors were obtained from a man aged 18 to 30 who received the YFV17D yellow fever vaccine.

This clonotype was detected ten times or more. The chain employs TRBV20-1 and TRBJ2-5, with D maybe TRBD2 (5 bases). V lost 0 bases and J lost 5, with 19 bases in between. CDR1 DFQATT and CDR2 SNEGSKA come from the germline V gene (reference sequence). CDR3 size: 16 residues. In nucleotides, the CDR3 is TGCAGTGCTAGAGACGGGCGGGCTTTAGGTGGCGAGACCCAGTACTTC. Amino acids: CSARDGRALGGETQYF.

This clonotype was picked up many times. The V and J genes are TRBV20-1 and TRBJ2-7; 8 positions agree with TRBD2. CDR1 and CDR2 (germline): DFQATT, SNEGSKA (reference sequence). The V gene end was trimmed by 6 bases and the J gene end by 2 bases; junction bases not matched to a gene: 9. This CDR3 is 14 amino acids long. DNA of the CDR3: TGCAGTGCATTGAGCGGGGGCCTGACCTACGAGCAGTACTTC. It translates to CSALSGGLTYEQYF.

This chain uses TRBV20-1 with TRBJ2-1; TRBD2 might be the D (7 bases). Germline loops: CDR1 DFQATT, CDR2 SNEGSKA (reference sequence). V lost 5 bases to trimming and J lost 7 bases, with 21 bases between them. This CDR3 is 15 amino acids long. CDR3: CSAALRGPRGNEQFF. CDR3 coding DNA: TGCAGTGCTGCACTACGGGGGCCGCGGGGGAATGAGCAGTTCTTC.

This clonotype was seen a few times. The chain combines TRBV11-2 with TRBJ2-1, with 8 bases that match TRBD2. Trimming cost V 1 base and J 1 base; bases outside gene matches: 12. The CDR3 covers 19 residues. Looked up from germline, CDR1 is SGHAT and CDR2 is FQNNGV. The CDR3 loop reads CASSLGARGGGRSYNEQFF. CDR3 nucleotides: TGTGCCAGCAGCTTAGGGGCTAGGGGCGGGGGGAGGTCCTACAATGAGCAGTTCTTC. The complete variable domain, with remaining parts taken from reference TRBV11-2 and TRBJ2-1, reads EAGVAQSPRYKIIEKRQSVAFWCNPISGHATLYWYQQILGQGPKLLIQFQNNGVVDDSQLPKDRFSAERLKGVDSTLKIQPAKLEDSAVYLCASSLGARGGGRSYNEQFFGPGTRLTVL.

This clonotype has more than one count but fewer than ten. The chain recombines TRBV4-3 with TRBJ1-1; TRBD1 matches 7 bases. CDR3 size: 16 residues. V trimming: 4 bases; J trimming: 0 bases; junction bases outside the gene matches: 8. In germline, CDR1 is LGHNA, CDR2 YSLEER. CDR3 nucleotide sequence: TGCGCCAGCAGCCTGAGACAGGGTCATATGAACACTGAAGCTTTCTTT. Translating gives CASSLRQGHMNTEAFF.

In its sample, this clonotype was seen a few times. V and J are TRBV11-3 and TRBJ2-2, with TRBD1 identical over 8 bases. Germline CDR1 and CDR2: SGHNT and YENEEA. The CDR3 loop spans 15 amino acids. V shed 5 bases, J shed 0 bases, and the junction held 2 bases outside the gene matches. The CDR3 region has the DNA TGTGCCAGCAGCCAGGGGGCTTCGAACACCGGGGAGCTGTTTTTT. Its translation: CASSQGASNTGELFF. The full variable domain, in which reference TRBV11-3 and TRBJ2-2 provide the parts outside the CDR3, is EAGVVQSPRYKIIEKKQPVAFWCNPISGHNTLYWYLQNLGQGPELLIRYENEEAVDDSQLPKDRFSAERLKGVDSTLKIQPAELGDSAVYLCASSQGASNTGELFFGEGSRLTVL.

This clonotype was observed at least ten times. This rearrangement joins TRBV7-2 to TRBJ2-5, with D possibly TRBD1 on 6 matching bases. Trimming took 3 bases from V and 4 from J, leaving 15 bases between them. Germline-derived CDR1 and CDR2 are SGHTA and FQGNSA. This CDR3 region has 15 residues. The chain's CDR3 is CASSFQQGSGETQYF. CDR3 bases: TGTGCCAGCAGCTTCCAGCAGGGGTCTGGAGAGACCCAGTACTTC.